This T cell receptor beta chain was profiled in a study of control samples from healthy donors and cancer patients (TCRdb year 2020). CDR1 and CDR2 (ENHRY, SYGVKD) derive from the germline V gene. The CDR3, cysteine through phenylalanine, is 14 amino acids long. Only CDR3 DNA remains: 42 bases, in frame from the first base. V loses 6 bases, J loses 1 base, and the germline ends lie 7 bases apart. For this clone: The antigen it recognizes is unknown. Base qualities are missing; no much larger clone stands one base away.

Preparation of the library involved the immunoSEQ multiplex PCR assay. Sourced from immuneACCESS, this table was stored by TCRdb with only in-frame sequences that have V and J called. A share of the clones is absent; for the studies checked, an unresolved V gene accounts for under half, and the remainder has no known explanation. The sample table records about 130,000 clones; 90% to 95% of these occur just once. Of the sample, approximately 15% is held by the ten largest clones. The origin of this receptor is a man aged 55-75 years with colorectal cancer. The sample comprised PBMCs. Here the chain combines TRBV10-3 and TRBJ2-6; no D gene can be assigned with confidence. CDR3 region: CAISSLSGANVLTF. The DNA sequence follows: TGTGCCATCAGCTCCCTTTCTGGGGCCAACGTCCTGACTTTC.